The clone carrying this T cell receptor (beta chain) has more than one count but fewer than ten. Antigen: not known. The PCR ran on 60 Vbeta and 13 Jbeta primers. Libraries were prepared by immunoSEQ multiplex PCR; TCRdb keeps only in-frame clonotypes and omits some of them. The repertoire includes fewer than 150,000 clones, around 81% of them detected once, and nearly 7% sits in the top ten. V lost 4 bases and J lost 7, with 11 bases in between. The germline gives CDR1 SGHTA, CDR2 FQGNSA. This CDR3 is 12 amino acids long. The data were taken from a study of cytomegalovirus exposure and HLA in healthy donors. Study in general: Previous work identified roughly 120 million unique TCR beta sequences from about 200 million T cells.

Findings and caveats of the study: With later analysis, a missense DCLRE1C variant became linked to TCR beta V- and J-gene trimming. The likely explanation for a cluster of highly shared sequence variants was sequencing artifact. Later findings reportedly placed an Asian-associated ancestry cluster below the roughly 670-donor mean for N-insertions.

The chain joins TRBV7-2 to TRBJ2-7; D unresolved. This clonotype was obtained from a man aged 40-50 years in good health and CMV-seropositive. The sequenced sample consisted of PBMCs. The CDR3 DNA sequence: TGTGCCAGCAGCTACCCGTTCCGGGAGCAGTACTTC. Translated, it gives CASSYPFREQYF.